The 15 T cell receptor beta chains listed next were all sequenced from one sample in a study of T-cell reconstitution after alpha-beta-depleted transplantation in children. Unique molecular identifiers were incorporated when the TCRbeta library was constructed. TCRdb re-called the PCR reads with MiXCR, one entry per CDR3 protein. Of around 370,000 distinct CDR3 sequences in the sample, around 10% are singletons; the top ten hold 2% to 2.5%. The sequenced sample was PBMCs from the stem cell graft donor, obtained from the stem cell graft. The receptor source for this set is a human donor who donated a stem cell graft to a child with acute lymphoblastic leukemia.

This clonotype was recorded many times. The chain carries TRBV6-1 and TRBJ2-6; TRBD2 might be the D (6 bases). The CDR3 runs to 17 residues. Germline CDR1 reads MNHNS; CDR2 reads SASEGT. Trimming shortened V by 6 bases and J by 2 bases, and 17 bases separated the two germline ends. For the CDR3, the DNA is TGTGCCAGCAGGCGCGGGACCTTGGGACCTGGGGCCAACGTCCTGACTTTC. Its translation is CASRRGTLGPGANVLTF.

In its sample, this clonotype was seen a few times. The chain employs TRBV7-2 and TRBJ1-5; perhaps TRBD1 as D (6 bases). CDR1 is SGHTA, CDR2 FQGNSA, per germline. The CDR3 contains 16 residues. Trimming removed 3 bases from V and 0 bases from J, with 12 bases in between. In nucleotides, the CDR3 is TGTGCCAGCAGCTTTGGGGGGGCGTATAGCAATCAGCCCCAGCATTTT. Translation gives CASSFGGAYSNQPQHF.

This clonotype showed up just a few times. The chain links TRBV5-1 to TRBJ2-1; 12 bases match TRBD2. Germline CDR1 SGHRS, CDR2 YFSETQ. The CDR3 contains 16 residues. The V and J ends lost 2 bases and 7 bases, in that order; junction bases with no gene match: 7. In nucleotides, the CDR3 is TGCGCCAGCAGCTTAGGACTAGCGGGAATGTTGAATGAGCAGTTCTTC. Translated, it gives CASSLGLAGMLNEQFF.

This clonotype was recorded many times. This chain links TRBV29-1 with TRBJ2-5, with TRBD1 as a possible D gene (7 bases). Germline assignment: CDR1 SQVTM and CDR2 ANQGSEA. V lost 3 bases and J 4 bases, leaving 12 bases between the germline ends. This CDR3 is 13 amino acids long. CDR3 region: CSVDQGGRETQYF. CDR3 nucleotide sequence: TGCAGCGTTGATCAGGGGGGACGAGAGACCCAGTACTTC.

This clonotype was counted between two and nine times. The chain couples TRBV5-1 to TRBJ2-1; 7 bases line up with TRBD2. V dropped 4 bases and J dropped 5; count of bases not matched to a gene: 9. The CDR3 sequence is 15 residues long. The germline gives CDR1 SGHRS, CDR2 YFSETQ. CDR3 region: CASSPRAGTHNEQFF. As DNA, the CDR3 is TGCGCCAGCAGCCCACGAGCGGGGACGCACAATGAGCAGTTCTTC.

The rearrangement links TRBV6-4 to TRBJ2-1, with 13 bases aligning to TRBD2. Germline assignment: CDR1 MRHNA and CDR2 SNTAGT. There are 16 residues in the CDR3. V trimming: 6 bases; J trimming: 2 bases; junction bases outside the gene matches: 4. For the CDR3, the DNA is TGTGCCAGCAGCCGGACTAGCGGGAGTCCCTACAATGAGCAGTTCTTC. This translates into CASSRTSGSPYNEQFF.

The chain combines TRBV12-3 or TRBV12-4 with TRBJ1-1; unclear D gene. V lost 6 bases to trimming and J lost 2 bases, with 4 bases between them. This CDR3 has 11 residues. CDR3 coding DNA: TGTGCCAGCAGGGACAACACTGAAGCTTTCTTT. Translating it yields CASRDNTEAFF.

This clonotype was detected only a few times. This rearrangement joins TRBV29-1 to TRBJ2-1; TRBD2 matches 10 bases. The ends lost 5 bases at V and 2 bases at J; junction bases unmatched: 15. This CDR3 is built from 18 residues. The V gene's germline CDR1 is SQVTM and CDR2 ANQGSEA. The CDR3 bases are TGCAGCGTTTCCGGGACTAGCGTCCGACGAGGCACCTACAATGAGCAGTTCTTC. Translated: CSVSGTSVRRGTYNEQFF.

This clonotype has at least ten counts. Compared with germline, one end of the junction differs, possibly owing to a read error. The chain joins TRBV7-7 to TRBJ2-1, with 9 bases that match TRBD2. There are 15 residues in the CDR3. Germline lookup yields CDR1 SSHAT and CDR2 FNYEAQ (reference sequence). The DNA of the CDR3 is TGTGCTAGCAGCCGCGGGGGGGGTTCCTACAATGAGCAGTTCTTC. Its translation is CASSRGGGSYNEQFF.

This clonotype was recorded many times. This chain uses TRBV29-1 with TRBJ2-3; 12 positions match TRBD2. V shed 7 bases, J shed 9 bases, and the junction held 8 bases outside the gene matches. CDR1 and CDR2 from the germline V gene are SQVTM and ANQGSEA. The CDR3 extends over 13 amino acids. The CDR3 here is CSARLAGARTQYF. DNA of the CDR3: TGCAGCGCTCGACTAGCGGGGGCACGAACGCAGTATTTT.

CDR3 sequence (DNA): TGTGCCAGCTCACCCAGCTTGCCCTCCTACGAGCAGTACTTC. The encoded protein is CASSPSLPSYEQYF. V and J are TRBV18 and TRBJ2-7; D is unresolved. The V gene lost 3 bases and the J gene lost 0 bases, with 9 bases spanning the gap. The germline V gene encodes CDR1 KGHSH and CDR2 LQKENI. This CDR3 is built from 14 residues.

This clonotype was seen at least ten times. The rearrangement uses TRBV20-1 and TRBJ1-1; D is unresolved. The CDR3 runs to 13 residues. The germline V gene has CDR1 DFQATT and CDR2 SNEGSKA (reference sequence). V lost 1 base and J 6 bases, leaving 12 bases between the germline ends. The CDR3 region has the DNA TGCAGTGCTAGAGTAAGGCGGCGTTCTGAAGCTTTCTTT. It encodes CSARVRRRSEAFF.

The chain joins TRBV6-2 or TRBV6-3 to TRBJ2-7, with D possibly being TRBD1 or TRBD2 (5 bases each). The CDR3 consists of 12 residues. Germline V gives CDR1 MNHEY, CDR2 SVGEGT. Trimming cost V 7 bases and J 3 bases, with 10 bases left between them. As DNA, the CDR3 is TGTGCCAGCACCCAGGGAGTCTACGAGCAGTACTTC. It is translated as CASTQGVYEQYF.

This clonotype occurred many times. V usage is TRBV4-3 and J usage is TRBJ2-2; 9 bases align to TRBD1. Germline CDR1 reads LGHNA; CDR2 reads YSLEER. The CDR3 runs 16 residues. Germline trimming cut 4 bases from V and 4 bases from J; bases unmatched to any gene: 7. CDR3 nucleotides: TGCGCCAGCAGCCTCAACAGGGGGCGAAGCACCGGGGAGCTGTTTTTT. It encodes CASSLNRGRSTGELFF.

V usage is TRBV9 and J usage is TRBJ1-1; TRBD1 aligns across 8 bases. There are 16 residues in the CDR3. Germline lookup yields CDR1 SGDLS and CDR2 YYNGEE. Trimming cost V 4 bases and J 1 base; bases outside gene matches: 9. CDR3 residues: CASSPRTGTGNTEAFF. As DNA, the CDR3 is TGTGCCAGCAGCCCAAGGACAGGGACTGGGAACACTGAAGCTTTCTTT.